The text below deals with one TCR beta chain. Produced via immunoSEQ multiplex PCR; TCRdb's table is partial and in-frame only. The table includes fewer than 300,000 clones, roughly 80% detected once. The CDR3 has 15 amino acids. Trimming shortened V by 3 bases and J by 2 bases, and 14 bases separated the two germline ends. Germline values: CDR1 MGHDK, CDR2 SYGVNS. The sample belongs to a study of blood T cell repertoires in COVID-19. The sequencing input was PBMCs or T cells enriched from blood (not recorded which). The origin of this receptor is a man aged 40-55 years who had been exposed to COVID-19. V usage is TRBV25-1 and J usage is TRBJ2-7; D is perhaps TRBD2 (6 bases). CDR3 bases: TGTGCCAGCAGTGACGGACGGGACTTTACCTACGAGCAGTACTTC. It is translated as CASSDGRDFTYEQYF.